This T cell receptor (beta chain) appears in the sequencing data of a study of technical replicates of blood from a few donors. CDR3 size: 14 residues. Trimming removed 3 bases at V and 2 bases at J, with 11 bases between. The germline CDR1 and CDR2 sequences are SGHNT and YYREEE (reference sequence). Here immunoSEQ multiplex PCR was the method, and the copy in TCRdb shows in-frame clones only, minus some. This repertoire shows about 15,000 clones, 84% found once; its top ten account for 11%. The chain carries TRBV5-4 and TRBJ1-1; a possible D gene is TRBD1 (5 bases). Specimen: PBMCs. The receptor comes from a human donor in good health. The CDR3 DNA is TGTGCCAGCAGCTCTTTAGACAGCAACACTGAAGCTTTCTTT. This encodes CASSSLDSNTEAFF.